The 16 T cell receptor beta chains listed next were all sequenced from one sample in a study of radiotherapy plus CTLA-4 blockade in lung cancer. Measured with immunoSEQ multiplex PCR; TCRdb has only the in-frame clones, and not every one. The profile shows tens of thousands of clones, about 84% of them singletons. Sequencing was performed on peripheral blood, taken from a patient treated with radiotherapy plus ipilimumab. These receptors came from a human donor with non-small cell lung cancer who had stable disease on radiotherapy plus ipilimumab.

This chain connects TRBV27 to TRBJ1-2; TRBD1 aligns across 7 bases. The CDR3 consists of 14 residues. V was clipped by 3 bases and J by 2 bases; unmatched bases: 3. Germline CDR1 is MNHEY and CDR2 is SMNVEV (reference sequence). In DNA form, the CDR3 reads TGTGCCAGCAGTTTGGGCAGGGGGAACTATGGCTACACCTTC. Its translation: CASSLGRGNYGYTF.

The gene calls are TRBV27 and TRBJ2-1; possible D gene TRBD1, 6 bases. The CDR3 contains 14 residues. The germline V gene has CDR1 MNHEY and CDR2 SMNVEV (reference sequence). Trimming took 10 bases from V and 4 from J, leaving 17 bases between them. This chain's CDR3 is CATRSRGLYNEQFF. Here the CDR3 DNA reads TGTGCCACCAGATCCAGGGGATTATACAATGAGCAGTTCTTC.

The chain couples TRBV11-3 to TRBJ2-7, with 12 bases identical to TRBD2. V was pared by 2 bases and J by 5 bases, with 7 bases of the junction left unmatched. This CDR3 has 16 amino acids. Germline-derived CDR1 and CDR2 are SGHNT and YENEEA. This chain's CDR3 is CASSLPLAGGMHEQYF. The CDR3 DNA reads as TGTGCCAGCAGCTTACCTCTAGCGGGAGGGATGCACGAGCAGTACTTC.

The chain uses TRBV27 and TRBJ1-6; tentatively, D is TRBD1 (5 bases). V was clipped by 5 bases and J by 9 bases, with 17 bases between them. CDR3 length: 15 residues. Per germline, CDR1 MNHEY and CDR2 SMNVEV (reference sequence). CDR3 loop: CASSPLGFGGSPLHF. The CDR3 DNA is TGTGCCAGCAGTCCCCTGGGCTTTGGGGGTTCACCCCTCCACTTT.

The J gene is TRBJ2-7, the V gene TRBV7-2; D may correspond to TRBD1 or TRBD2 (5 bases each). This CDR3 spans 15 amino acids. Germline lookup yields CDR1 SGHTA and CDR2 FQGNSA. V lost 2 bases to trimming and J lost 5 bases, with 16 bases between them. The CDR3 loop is CASSLQGPLGDEQYF. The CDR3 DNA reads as TGTGCCAGCAGCTTACAAGGACCCCTGGGGGACGAGCAGTACTTC.

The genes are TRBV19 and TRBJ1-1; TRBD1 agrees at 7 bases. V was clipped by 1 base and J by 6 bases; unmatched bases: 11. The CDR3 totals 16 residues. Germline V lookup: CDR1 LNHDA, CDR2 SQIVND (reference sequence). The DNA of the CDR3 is TGTGCCAGTAGTATAGGAGAACAGGGGAGTAGGGCTGAAGCTTTCTTT. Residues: CASSIGEQGSRAEAFF.

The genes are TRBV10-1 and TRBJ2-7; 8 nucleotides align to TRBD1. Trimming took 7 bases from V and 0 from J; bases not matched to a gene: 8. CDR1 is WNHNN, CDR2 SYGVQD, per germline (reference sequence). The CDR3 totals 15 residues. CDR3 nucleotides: TGCGCCAGCAATAAGACAGGGGACTCCTCCTACGAGCAGTACTTC. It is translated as CASNKTGDSSYEQYF.

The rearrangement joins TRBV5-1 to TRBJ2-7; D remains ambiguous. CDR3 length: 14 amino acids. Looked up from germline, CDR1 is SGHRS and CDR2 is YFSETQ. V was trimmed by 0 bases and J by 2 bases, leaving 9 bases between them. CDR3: CASSLVVAPYEQYF. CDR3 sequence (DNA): TGCGCCAGCAGCTTGGTTGTGGCCCCCTACGAGCAGTACTTC.

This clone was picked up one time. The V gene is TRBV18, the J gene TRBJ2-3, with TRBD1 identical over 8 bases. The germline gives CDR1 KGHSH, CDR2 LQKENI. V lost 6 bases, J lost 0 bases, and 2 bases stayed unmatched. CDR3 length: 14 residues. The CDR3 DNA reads TGTGCCAGCTCGCAGGGGGCCAGCACAGATACGCAGTATTTT. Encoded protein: CASSQGASTDTQYF.

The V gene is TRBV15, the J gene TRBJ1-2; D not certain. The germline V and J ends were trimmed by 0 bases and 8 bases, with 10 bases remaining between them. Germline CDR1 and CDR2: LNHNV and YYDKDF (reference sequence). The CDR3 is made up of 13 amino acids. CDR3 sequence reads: CATSRDQVRGYTF. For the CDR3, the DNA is TGTGCCACCAGCAGAGATCAAGTTCGCGGCTACACCTTC.

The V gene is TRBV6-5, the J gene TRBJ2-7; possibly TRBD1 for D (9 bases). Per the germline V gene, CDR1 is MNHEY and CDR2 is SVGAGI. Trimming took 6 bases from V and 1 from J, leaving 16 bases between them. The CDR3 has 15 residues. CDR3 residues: CASSPGGTGSYEQYF. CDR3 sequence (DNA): TGTGCCAGCAGCCCGGGGGGGACAGGGTCCTACGAGCAGTACTTC.

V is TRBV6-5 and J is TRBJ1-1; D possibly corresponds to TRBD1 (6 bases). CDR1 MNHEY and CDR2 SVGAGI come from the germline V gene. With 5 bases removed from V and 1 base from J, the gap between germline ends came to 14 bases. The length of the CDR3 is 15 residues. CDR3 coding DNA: TGTGCCAGCAGTAAAACACAGGGTACGAACACTGAAGCTTTCTTT. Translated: CASSKTQGTNTEAFF.

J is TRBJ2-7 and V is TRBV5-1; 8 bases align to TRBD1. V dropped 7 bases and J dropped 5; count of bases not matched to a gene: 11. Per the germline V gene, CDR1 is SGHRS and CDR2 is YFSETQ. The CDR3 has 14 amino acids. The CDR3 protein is CASRGQGGLDEQYF. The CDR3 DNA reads TGCGCCAGCCGAGGACAGGGTGGCCTGGACGAGCAGTACTTC.

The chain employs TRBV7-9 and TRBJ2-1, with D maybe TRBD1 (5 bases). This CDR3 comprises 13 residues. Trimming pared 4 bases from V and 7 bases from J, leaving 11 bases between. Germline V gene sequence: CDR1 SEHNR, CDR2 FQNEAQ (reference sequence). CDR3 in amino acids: CASSSYKGNEQFF. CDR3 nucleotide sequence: TGTGCCAGCAGCTCGTATAAGGGGAATGAGCAGTTCTTC.

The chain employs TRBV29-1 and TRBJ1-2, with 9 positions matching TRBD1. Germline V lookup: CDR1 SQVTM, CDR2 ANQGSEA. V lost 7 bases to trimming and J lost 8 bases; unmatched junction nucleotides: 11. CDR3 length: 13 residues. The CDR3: CSAPGQGLEGYTF. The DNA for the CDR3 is TGCAGCGCCCCGGGACAGGGACTGGAGGGCTACACCTTC. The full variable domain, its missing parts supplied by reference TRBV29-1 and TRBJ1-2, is SAVISQKPSRDICQRGTSLTIQCQVDSQVTMMFWYRQQPGQSLTLIATANQGSEATYESGFVIDKFPISRPNLTFSTLTVSNMSPEDSSIYLCSAPGQGLEGYTFGSGTRLTVV.

Here the CDR3 DNA reads TGTGCCAGCAGCTTTCACCGGGTCTATGGCTACACCTTC. Encoded protein: CASSFHRVYGYTF. This chain connects TRBV7-3 to TRBJ1-2; D unresolved. There are 13 residues in the CDR3. Germline V gene sequence: CDR1 SGHTA, CDR2 FQGTGA. Trimming stripped 3 bases from V and 4 bases from J, with 9 bases between.